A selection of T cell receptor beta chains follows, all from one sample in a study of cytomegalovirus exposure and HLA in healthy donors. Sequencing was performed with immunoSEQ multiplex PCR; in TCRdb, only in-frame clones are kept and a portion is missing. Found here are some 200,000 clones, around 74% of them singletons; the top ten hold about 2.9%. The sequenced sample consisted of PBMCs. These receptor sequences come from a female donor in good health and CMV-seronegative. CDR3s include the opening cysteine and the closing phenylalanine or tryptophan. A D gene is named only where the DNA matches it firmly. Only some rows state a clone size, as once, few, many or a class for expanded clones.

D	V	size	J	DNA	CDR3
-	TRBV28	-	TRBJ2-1	TGTGCCAGCAGTTTTGCACCCCCCCGAGGGGGCAATGAGCAGTTCTTC	CASSFAPPRGGNEQFF
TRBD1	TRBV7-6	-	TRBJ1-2	TGTGCCAGCAGCTTAGAAAGACAGGGGGCGGTTGGCTACACCTTC	CASSLERQGAVGYTF
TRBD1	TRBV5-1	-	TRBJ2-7	TGCGCCAGCAGCTTGGGGCTCGACAGGGGCTCCTACGAGCAGTACTTC	CASSLGLDRGSYEQYF
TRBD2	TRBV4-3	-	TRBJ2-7	TGCGCCAGCAGCCCCGAAGGCGGGGGGTCCTACGAGCAGTACTTC	CASSPEGGGSYEQYF
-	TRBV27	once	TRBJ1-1	TGTGCCAGCAGTACAAAACAGGGACACACTGAAGCTTTCTTT	CASSTKQGHTEAFF
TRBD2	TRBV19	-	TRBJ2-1	TGTGCCAGTAGTATGCTGCCTAGCGGGACCCTTTACAATGAGCAGTTCTTC	CASSMLPSGTLYNEQFF
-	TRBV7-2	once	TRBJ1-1	TGTGCCAGCAGCCAGGGACATTCGAACACTGAAGCTTTCTTT	CASSQGHSNTEAFF
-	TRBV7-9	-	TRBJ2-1	TGTGCCAGCAGCTTAGGGACACGACACGTCGATGAGCAGTTCTTC	CASSLGTRHVDEQFF
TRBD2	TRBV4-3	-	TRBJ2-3	TGCGCCAGCAGCCAAGATATTGTGGCTAGCGGGGGTGCAGATACGCAGTATTTT	CASSQDIVASGGADTQYF
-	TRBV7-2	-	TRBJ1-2	TGTGCCAGCAGCTTGTCGGGTAATGGCTACACCTTC	CASSLSGNGYTF
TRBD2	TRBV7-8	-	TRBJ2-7	TGTGCCAGCAGCTCCGGGGGCTCGGCTAGCGGGAGTTACTACGAGCAGTACTTC	CASSSGGSASGSYYEQYF
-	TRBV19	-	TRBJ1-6	TGTGCCAGTAGTATGAACGGAGTACATTCACCCCTCCACTTT	CASSMNGVHSPLHF
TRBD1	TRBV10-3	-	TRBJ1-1	TGTGCCATCAGTGATCCCGGACAGGGGGCTCTGGGCACTGAAGCTTTCTTT	CAISDPGQGALGTEAFF
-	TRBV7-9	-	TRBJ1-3	TGTGCCAGCAGCTTATGGGAAGGGGTGGAAAACACCATATATTTT	CASSLWEGVENTIYF
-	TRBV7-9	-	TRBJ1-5	TGTGCCAGCAGCGCACAGGGTTCGCCCCAGCATTTT	CASSAQGSPQHF
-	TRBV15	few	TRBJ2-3	TGTGCCACCAGCGGAGTAGCCCTACCTGCAGATGCGCAGTATTTT	CATSGVALPADAQYF
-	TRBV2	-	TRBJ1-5	TGTGCCAGCAGTGAAATGGGCGATCAGCCCCAGCATTTT	CASSEMGDQPQHF
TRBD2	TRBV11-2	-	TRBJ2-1	TGTGCCAGCTGCATCGGGCAACTAGCGGGGTCCCATCCTTGGGATGAGCAGTTCTTC	CASCIGQLAGSHPWDEQFF
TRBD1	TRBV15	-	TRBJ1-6	TGTGCCACCAGATTGACAGGGGGGGATTCACCCCTCCACTTT	CATRLTGGDSPLHF
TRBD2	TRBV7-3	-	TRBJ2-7	TGTGCCAGCAGCTTATTAGCGGGAGTTAGCGAGCAGTACTTC	CASSLLAGVSEQYF
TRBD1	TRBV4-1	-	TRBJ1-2	TGCGCCAGCAGCCAAGAGCCCGGACAGGGGGGCTATGGCTACACCTTC	CASSQEPGQGGYGYTF
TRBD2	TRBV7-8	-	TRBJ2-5	TGTGCCAGCAGCATTTCGGGACTAGCGAATTTGGAGACCCAGTACTTC	CASSISGLANLETQYF
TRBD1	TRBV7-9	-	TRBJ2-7	TGTGCCAGCAGCCGTGGGACAGGGGACACCTACGAGCAGTACTTC	CASSRGTGDTYEQYF
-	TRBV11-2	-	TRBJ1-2	TGTGCCAGCAGCGGAACGGACAGACAACCTATTGGCTACACCTTC	CASSGTDRQPIGYTF
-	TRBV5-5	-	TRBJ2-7	TGTGCCAGCAGCTTGGCGGGAGATTTGTGGGAGCAGTACTTC	CASSLAGDLWEQYF
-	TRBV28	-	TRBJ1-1	TGTGCCAGCAGTTTAAGACAGATGAACACTGAAGCTTTCTTT	CASSLRQMNTEAFF
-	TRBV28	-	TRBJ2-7	TGTGCCAGCAGTTCCGGACTACCCGCCTACGAGCAGTACTTC	CASSSGLPAYEQYF
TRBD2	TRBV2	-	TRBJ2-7	TGTGCCAGCAGTACTAGCGGGGGGGCCTACGAGCAGTACTTC	CASSTSGGAYEQYF
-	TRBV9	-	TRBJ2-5	TGTGCCAGCAGCGTAGCGACAGAGGTGAGGGAGACCCAGTACTTC	CASSVATEVRETQYF
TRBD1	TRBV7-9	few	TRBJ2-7	TGTGCCAGCAGCTTAGCGCAGGGGGCGACGGGTGAGCAGTACTTC	CASSLAQGATGEQYF
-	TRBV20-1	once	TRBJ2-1	TGCAGTGCCGAGAAGCGGGTTGAGCAGTTCTTC	CSAEKRVEQFF
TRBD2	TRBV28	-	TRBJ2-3	TGTGCCAGCAGTTTCGGGGGCGAGGCTAGCGGGAGCACAGATACGCAGTATTTT	CASSFGGEASGSTDTQYF
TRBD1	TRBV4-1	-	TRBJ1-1	TGCGCCAGCAGCCAGGGACAGGGGGTCATCACTGAAGCTTTCTTT	CASSQGQGVITEAFF
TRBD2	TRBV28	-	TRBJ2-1	TGTGCCAGCAGTACAATAGCGGGAGGGTCGCACAATGAGCAGTTCTTC	CASSTIAGGSHNEQFF
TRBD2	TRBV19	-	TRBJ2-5	TGTGCCAGTAGTTCTGGACTAGCGGGTGTCCAGACCCAGTACTTC	CASSSGLAGVQTQYF
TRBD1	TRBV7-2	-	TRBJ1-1	TGTGCCAGCAGCTTGGCGACAGGGAGCGCTGAAGCTTTCTTT	CASSLATGSAEAFF
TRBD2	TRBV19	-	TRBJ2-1	TGTGCCAGTAGACGCGGGACTAGCGGGAGGTTCTCCTACAATGAGCAGTTCTTC	CASRRGTSGRFSYNEQFF
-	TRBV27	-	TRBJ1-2	TGTGCCAGCAGTTTATCTCCGGAGCATTATGGCTACACCTTC	CASSLSPEHYGYTF
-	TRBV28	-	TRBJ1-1	TGTGCCAGCAGCCCCCATAGGGGTATCGCTGAAGCTTTCTTT	CASSPHRGIAEAFF
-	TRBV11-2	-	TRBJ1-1	TGTGCCAGCAGCTTTGGGAGGACGAGTGATGGCACTGAAGCTTTCTTT	CASSFGRTSDGTEAFF
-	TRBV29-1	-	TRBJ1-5	TGCAGCGTCGCAACGGGGGATAATCAGCCCCAGCATTTT	CSVATGDNQPQHF
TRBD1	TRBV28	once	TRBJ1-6	TGTGCCAGCAGTGCACCCCGGGACAGGGGCGAGGCAGCCCTCCACTTT	CASSAPRDRGEAALHF
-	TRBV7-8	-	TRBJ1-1	TGTGCCAGCAGCTTAAAGGGGGTGAACACTGAAGCTTTCTTT	CASSLKGVNTEAFF
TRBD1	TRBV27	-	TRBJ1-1	TGTGCCAGCAGTGCACAGGGGGCAAGCGCTGAAGCTTTCTTT	CASSAQGASAEAFF
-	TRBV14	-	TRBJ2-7	TGTGCCAGCAGCCAAGCTGTGGACAGTTTCTCCTACGAGCAGTACTTC	CASSQAVDSFSYEQYF
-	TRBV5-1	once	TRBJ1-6	TGCGCCAGCAGCGAAACAGGGAGCTCCTATAATTCACCCCTCCACTTT	CASSETGSSYNSPLHF
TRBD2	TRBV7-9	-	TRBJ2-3	TGTGCCAGCAGCTTAGAAAGGAGGACTAGCGTCGCAGATACGCAGTATTTT	CASSLERRTSVADTQYF
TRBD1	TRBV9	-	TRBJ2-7	TGTGCCAGCAGCGTAGCGACAGGGGACCTCTCCTACGAGCAGTACTTC	CASSVATGDLSYEQYF
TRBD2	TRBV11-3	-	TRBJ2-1	TGTGCCAGCAGCTTAGGGGGGGTAGCGGGGGTTGATGAGCAGTTCTTC	CASSLGGVAGVDEQFF
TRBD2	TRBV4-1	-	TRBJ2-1	TGCGCCAGCAGCCAAGTGTGGCGGGAGGCCTACAATGAGCAGTTCTTC	CASSQVWREAYNEQFF
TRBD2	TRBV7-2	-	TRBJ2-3	TGTGCCAGCAGCTCACAAGCGGGGGGCGGCACAGATACGCAGTATTTT	CASSSQAGGGTDTQYF
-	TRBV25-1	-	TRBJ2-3	TGTGCCAGCAGTGAAGTAACGGGAGTGCCAGATACGCAGTATTTT	CASSEVTGVPDTQYF
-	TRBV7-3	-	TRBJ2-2	TGTGCCAGCAGCTTAATCGGGGACACCGGGGAGCTGTTTTTT	CASSLIGDTGELFF
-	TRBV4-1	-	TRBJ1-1	TGCGCCAGCAGCCAAGCAGGGGTCGGGTATACTGAAGCTTTCTTT	CASSQAGVGYTEAFF
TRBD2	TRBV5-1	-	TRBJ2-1	TGCGCCAGCAGCCCGAACACCGGGACTAGAAACAATGAGCAGTTCTTC	CASSPNTGTRNNEQFF